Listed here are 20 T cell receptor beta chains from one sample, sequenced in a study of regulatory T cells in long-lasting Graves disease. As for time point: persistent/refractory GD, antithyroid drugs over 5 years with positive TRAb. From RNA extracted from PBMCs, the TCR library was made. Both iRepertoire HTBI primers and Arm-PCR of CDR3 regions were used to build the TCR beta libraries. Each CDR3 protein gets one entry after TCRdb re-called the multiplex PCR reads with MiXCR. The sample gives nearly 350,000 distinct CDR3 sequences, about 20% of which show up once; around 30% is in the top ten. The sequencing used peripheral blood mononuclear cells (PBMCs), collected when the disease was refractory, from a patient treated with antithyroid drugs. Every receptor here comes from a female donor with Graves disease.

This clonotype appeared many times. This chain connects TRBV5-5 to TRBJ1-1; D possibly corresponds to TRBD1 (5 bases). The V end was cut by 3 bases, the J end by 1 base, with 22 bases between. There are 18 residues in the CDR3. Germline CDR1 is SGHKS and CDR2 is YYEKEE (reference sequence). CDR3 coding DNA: TGTGCCAGCAGCTGGCCCCGGGGGAAAGGGGTCACGAACACTGAAGCTTTCTTT. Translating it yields CASSWPRGKGVTNTEAFF.

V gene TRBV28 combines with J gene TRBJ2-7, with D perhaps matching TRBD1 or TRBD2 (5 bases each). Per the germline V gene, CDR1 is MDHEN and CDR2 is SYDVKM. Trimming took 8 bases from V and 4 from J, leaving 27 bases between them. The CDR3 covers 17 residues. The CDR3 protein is CASEGWDLQGVRYEQYF. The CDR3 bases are TGTGCCAGCGAAGGTTGGGACCTCCAGGGAGTCAGGTACGAGCAGTACTTC. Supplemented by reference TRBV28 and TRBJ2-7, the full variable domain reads DVKVTQSSRYLVKRTGEKVFLECVQDMDHENMFWYRQDPGLGLRLIYFSYDVKMKEKGDIPEGYSVSREKKERFSLILESASTNQTSMYLCASEGWDLQGVRYEQYFGPGTRLTVT.

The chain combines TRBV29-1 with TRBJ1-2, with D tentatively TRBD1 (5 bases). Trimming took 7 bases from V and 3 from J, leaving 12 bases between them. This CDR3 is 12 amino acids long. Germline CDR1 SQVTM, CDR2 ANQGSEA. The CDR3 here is CSASRVDYGYTF. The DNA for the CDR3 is TGCAGCGCATCCAGGGTGGACTATGGCTACACCTTC.

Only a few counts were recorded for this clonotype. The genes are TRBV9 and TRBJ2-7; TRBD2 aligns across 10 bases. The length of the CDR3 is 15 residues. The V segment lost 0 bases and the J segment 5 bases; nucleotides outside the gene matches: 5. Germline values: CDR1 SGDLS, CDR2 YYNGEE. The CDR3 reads CASSVAASGRHEQYF. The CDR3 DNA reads TGTGCCAGCAGCGTAGCGGCTAGCGGGAGACACGAGCAGTACTTC.

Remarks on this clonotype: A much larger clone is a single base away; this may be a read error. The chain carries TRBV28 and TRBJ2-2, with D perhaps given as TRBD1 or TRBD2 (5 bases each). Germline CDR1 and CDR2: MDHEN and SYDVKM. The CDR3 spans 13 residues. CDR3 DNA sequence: TGTGCCAGCAGGATTGGGGGAACCGGGGAGCCGTTTTTT. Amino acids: CASRIGGTGEPFF.

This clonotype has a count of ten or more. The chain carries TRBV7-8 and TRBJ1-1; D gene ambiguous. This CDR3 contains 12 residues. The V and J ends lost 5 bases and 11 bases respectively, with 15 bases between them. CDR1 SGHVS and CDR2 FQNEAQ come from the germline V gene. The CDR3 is CASSPTRLAAFF. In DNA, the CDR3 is TGTGCCAGCAGCCCGACGCGGCTGGCCGCTTTCTTT.

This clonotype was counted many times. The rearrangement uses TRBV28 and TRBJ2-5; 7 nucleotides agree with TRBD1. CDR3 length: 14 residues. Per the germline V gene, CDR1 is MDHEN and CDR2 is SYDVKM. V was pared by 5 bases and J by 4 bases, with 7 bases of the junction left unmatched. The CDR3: CASSPIQGLETQYF. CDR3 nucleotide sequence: TGTGCCAGCAGTCCAATACAGGGGCTAGAGACCCAGTACTTC.

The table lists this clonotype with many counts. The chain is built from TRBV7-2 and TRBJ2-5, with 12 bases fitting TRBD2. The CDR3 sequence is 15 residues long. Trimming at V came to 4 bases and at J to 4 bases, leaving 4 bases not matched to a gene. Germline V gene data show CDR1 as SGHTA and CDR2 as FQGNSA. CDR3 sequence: CASSSLAGGRETQYF. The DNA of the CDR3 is TGTGCCAGCAGCTCCCTAGCGGGGGGGCGAGAGACCCAGTACTTC.

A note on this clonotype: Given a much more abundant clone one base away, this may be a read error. CDR3 sequence: CASSLRTSGLGERYF. The CDR3 coding sequence is TGTGCCAGCAGCCTCAGGACTAGCGGGTTGGGCGAGCGGTACTTC. The V gene is TRBV3-1, the J gene TRBJ2-7; the match to TRBD2 covers 11 bases. This CDR3 has 15 amino acids. From germline, CDR1 is LGHDT and CDR2 YNNKEL (reference sequence).

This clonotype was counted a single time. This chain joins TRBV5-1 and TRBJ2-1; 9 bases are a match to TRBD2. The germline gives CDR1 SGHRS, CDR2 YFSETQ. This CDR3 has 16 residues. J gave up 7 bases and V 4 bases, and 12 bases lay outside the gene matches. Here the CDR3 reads CASSVGGSGRRNEQFF. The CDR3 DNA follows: TGCGCCAGCAGCGTGGGAGGGAGCGGGAGGAGGAATGAGCAGTTCTTC.

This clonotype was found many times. For the CDR3, the DNA is TGTGCCAGCAGCCAAGATCGAATGGCAAGACGGGAGACCCAGTACTTC. Translated, it gives CASSQDRMARRETQYF. The gene calls are TRBV14 and TRBJ2-5; no definite D call. Trimming cost V 0 bases and J 5 bases, with 16 bases left between them. CDR3 length equals 16 residues. The germline gives CDR1 SGHDN, CDR2 FVKESK. The whole variable domain, filled in from reference TRBV14 and TRBJ2-5, reads EAGVTQFPSHSVIEKGQTVTLRCDPISGHDNLYWYRRVMGKEIKFLLHFVKESKQDESGMPNNRFLAERTGGTYSTLKVQPAELEDSGVYFCASSQDRMARRETQYFGPGTRLLVL.

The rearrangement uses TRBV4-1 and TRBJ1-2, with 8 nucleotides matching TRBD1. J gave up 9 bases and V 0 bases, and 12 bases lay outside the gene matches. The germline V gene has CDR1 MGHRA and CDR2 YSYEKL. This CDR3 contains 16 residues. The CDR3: CASSQDPQGAWLRYTF. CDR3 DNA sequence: TGCGCCAGCAGCCAAGACCCGCAGGGGGCATGGCTGCGCTACACCTTC.

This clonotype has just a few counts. CDR3 region: CASQGTDSYEQYF. DNA of the CDR3: TGTGCCAGTCAGGGGACGGACTCCTACGAGCAGTACTTC. The chain links TRBV10-3 to TRBJ2-7; possible D gene TRBD1, 6 bases. Germline values: CDR1 ENHRY, CDR2 SYGVKD. The CDR3 loop spans 13 amino acids. V lost 10 bases and J lost 0, with 13 bases in between.

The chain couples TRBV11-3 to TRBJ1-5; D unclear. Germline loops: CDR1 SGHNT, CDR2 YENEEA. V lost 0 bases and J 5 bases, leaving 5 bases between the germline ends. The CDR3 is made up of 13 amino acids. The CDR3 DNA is TGTGCCAGCAGCTTAGATTACCATCAGCCCCAGCATTTT. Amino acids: CASSLDYHQPQHF.

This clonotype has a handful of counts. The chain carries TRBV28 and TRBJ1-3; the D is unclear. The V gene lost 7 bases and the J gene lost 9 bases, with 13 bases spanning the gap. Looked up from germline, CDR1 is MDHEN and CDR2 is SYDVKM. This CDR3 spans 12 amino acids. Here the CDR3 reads CASIGTAATIYF. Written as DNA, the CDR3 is TGTGCCAGCATCGGAACGGCGGCCACCATATATTTT. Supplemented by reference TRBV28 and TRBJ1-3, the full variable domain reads DVKVTQSSRYLVKRTGEKVFLECVQDMDHENMFWYRQDPGLGLRLIYFSYDVKMKEKGDIPEGYSVSREKKERFSLILESASTNQTSMYLCASIGTAATIYFGEGSWLTVV.

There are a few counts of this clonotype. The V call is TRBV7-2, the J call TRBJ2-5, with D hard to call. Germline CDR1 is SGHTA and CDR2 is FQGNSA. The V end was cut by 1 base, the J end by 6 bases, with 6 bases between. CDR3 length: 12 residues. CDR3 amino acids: CASSLVEKTQYF. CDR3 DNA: TGTGCCAGCAGCTTAGTCGAGAAGACCCAGTACTTC.

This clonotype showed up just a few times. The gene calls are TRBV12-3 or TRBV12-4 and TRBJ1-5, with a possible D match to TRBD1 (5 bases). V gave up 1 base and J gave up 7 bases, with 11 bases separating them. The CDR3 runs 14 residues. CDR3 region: CASSLGAGQQPQHF. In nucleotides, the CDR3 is TGTGCCAGCAGTTTAGGGGCAGGGCAACAGCCCCAGCATTTT.

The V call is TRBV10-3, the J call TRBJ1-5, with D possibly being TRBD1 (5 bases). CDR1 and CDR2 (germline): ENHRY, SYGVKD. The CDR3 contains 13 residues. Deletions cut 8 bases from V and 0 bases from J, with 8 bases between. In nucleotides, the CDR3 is TGTGCCATCGGGGGGAGTAGCAATCAGCCCCAGCATTTT. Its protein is CAIGGSSNQPQHF.

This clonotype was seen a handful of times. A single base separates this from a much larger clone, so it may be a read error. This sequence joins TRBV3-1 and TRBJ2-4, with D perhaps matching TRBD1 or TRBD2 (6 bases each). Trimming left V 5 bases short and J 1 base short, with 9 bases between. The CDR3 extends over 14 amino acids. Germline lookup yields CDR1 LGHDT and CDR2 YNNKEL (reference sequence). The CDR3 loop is CASSEGGAKNIQYF. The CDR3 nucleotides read TGTGCCAGCAGCGAAGGGGGGGCCAAAAACATTCAGTACTTC.

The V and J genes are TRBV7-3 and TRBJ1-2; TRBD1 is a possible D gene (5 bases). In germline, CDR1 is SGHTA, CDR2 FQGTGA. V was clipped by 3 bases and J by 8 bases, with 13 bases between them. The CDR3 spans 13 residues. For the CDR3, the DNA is TGTGCCAGCAGCTTTGGGGGTGGGAACGGCTACACCTTC. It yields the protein CASSFGGGNGYTF.